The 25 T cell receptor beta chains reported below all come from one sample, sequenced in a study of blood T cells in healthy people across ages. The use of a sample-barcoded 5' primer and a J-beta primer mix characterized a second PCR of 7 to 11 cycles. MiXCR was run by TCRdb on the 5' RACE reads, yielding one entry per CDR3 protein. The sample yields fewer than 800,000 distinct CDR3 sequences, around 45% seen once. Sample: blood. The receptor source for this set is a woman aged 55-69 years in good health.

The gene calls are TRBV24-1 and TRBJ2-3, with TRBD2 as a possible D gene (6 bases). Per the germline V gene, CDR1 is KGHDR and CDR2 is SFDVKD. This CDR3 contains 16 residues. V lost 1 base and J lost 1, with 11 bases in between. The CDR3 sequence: CATSDLGGLGTDTQYF. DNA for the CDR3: TGTGCCACCAGTGATTTAGGAGGGTTAGGCACAGATACGCAGTATTTT.

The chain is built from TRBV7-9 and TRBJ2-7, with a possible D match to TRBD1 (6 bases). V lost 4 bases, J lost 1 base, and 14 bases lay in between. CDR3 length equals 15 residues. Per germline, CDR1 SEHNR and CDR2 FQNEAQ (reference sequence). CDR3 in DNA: TGTGCCAGCAGCTCGGGACACCTCGGTTCCTACGAGCAGTACTTC. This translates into CASSSGHLGSYEQYF.

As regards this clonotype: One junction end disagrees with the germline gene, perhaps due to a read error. Here the CDR3 DNA reads TGCAATGCTAGACAGGGAGAGAATTATCAAGGAGAGACCCAGTACTTC. Protein product: CNARQGENYQGETQYF. The chain has TRBV20-1 and TRBJ2-5, with TRBD1 matching over 7 bases. CDR3 length: 16 amino acids. Germline values: CDR1 DFQATT, CDR2 SNEGSKA (reference sequence).

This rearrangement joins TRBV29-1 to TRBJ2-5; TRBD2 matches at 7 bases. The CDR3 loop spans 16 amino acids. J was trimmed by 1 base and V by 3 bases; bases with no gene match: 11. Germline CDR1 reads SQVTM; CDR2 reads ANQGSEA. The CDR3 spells CSVDGVGAGIQETQYF. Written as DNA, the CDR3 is TGCAGCGTTGATGGGGTGGGAGCGGGGATCCAAGAGACCCAGTACTTC.

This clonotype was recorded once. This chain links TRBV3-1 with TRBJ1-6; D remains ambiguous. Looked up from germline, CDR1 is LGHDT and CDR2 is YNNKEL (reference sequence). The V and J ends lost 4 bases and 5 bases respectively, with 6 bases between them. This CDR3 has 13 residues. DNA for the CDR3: TGTGCCAGCAGCCCAGGAAATAATTCACCCCTCCACTTT. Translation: CASSPGNNSPLHF.

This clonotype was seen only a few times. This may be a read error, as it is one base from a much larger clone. The CDR3 bases are TGCGCCAGCAGCCAAGAGAGATACATTAATGAAAAACTGTTTTTT. It encodes CASSQERYINEKLFF. The chain has TRBV4-3 and TRBJ1-4; D is undetermined. Germline V gene sequence: CDR1 LGHNA, CDR2 YSLEER. The V gene lost 0 bases and the J gene lost 4 bases, with 9 bases spanning the gap. The CDR3 is made up of 15 amino acids.

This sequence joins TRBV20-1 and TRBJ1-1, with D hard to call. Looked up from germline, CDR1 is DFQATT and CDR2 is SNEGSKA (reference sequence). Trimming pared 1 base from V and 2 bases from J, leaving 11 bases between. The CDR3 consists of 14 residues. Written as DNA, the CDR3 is TGCAGTGCTAGAGCCGGGTCCGTTAACACTGAAGCTTTCTTT. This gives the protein CSARAGSVNTEAFF.

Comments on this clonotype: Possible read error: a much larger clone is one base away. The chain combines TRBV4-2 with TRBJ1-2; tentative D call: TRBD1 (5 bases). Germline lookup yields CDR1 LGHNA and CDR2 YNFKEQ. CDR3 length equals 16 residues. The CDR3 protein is CVSSQDTQGFNYGYTF. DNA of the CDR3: TGTGTCAGCAGCCAAGATACGCAGGGCTTTAACTATGGCTACACCTTC.

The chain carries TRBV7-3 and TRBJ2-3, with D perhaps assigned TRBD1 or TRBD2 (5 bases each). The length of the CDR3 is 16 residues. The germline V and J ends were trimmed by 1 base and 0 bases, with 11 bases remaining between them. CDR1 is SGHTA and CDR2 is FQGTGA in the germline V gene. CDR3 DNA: TGTGCCAGCAGCTTAAGTTCGGGGCTCAGCACAGATACGCAGTATTTT. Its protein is CASSLSSGLSTDTQYF.

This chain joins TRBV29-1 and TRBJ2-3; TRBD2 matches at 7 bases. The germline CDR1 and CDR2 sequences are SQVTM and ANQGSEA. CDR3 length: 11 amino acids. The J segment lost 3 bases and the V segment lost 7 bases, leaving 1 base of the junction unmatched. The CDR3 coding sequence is TGCAGCGGGGGGGGGACAGATACGCAGTATTTT. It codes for CSGGGTDTQYF.

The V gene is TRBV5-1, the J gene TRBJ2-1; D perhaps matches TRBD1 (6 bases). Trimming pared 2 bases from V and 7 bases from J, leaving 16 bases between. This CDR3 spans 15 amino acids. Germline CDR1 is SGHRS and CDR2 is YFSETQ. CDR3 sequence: CASSFQGGKGNEQFF. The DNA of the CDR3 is TGCGCCAGCAGCTTTCAAGGGGGAAAGGGGAATGAGCAGTTCTTC.

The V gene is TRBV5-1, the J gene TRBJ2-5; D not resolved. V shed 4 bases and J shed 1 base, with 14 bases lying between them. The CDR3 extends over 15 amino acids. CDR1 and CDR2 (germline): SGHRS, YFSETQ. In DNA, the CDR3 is TGCGCCAGCAGCCAAACCCCGGGCCCCCAAGAGACCCAGTACTTC. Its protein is CASSQTPGPQETQYF.

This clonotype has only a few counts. The CDR3 loop is CAISERGTGKDSPLHF. CDR3 sequence (DNA): TGTGCCATCAGTGAACGAGGGACAGGGAAGGATTCACCCCTCCACTTT. V gene TRBV10-3 combines with J gene TRBJ1-6, with 9 positions matching TRBD1. Per the germline V gene, CDR1 is ENHRY and CDR2 is SYGVKD. The CDR3 length is 16 residues. J was trimmed by 8 bases and V by 3 bases; bases with no gene match: 8.

The CDR3 DNA follows: TGCAGTGCCCCGACGGACTCCTACGAGCAGTACTTC. Its translation: CSAPTDSYEQYF. The chain has TRBV20-1 and TRBJ2-7; D uncertain. Germline CDR1 is DFQATT and CDR2 is SNEGSKA (reference sequence). Trimming removed 6 bases at V and 0 bases at J, with 9 bases between. CDR3 size: 12 residues.

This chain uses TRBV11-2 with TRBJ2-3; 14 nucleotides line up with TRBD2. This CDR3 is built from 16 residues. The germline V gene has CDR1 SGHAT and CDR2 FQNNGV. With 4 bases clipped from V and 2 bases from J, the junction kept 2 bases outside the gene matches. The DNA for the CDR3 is TGTGCCAGCAGCTGGACTAGCGGGAGGAACACAGATACGCAGTATTTT. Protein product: CASSWTSGRNTDTQYF. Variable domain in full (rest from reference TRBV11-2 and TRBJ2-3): EAGVAQSPRYKIIEKRQSVAFWCNPISGHATLYWYQQILGQGPKLLIQFQNNGVVDDSQLPKDRFSAERLKGVDSTLKIQPAKLEDSAVYLCASSWTSGRNTDTQYFGPGTRLTVL.

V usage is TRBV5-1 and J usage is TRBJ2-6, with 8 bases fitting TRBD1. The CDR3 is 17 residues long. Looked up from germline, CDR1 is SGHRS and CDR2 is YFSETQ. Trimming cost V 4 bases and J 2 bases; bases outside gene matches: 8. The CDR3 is CASSPRVTGAGANVLTF. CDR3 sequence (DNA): TGCGCCAGCAGCCCGAGGGTGACAGGGGCTGGGGCCAACGTCCTGACTTTC.

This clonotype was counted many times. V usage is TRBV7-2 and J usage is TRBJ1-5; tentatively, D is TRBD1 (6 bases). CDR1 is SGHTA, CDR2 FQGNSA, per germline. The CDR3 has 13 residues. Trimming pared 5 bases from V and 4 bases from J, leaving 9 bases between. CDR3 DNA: TGTGCCAGCAGCCCCGGGACAAATCAGCCCCAGCATTTT. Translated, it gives CASSPGTNQPQHF.

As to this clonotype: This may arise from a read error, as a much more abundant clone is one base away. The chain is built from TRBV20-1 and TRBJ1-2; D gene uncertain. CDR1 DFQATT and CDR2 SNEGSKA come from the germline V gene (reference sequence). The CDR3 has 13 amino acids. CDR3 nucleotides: TGCAGTGCTTTCTTCAACGCGGGCTATGGCAACACCTTC. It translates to CSAFFNAGYGNTF.

In DNA, the CDR3 is TGTGCCAGCTCACCAGTTGGCAACCACTATGGCTACACCTTC. Translation gives CASSPVGNHYGYTF. V gene TRBV18 combines with J gene TRBJ1-2, with D unclear. The CDR3 is 14 amino acids. Between the trimmed V and J ends, which lost 2 bases and 3 bases, there was a span of 10 bases. The germline CDR1 and CDR2 sequences are KGHSH and LQKENI.

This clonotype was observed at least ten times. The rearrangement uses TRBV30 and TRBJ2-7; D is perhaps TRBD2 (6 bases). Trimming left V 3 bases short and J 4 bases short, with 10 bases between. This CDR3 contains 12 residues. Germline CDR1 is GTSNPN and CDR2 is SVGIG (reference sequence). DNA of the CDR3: TGTGCCTGGAGCCTGCGGGGTTACGAGCAGTACTTC. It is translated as CAWSLRGYEQYF.

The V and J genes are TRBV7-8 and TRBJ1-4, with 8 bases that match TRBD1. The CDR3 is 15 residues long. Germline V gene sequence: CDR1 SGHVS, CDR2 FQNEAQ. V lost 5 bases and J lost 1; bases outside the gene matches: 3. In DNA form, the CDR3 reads TGTGCCAGCAGCCTTACAGGGGGAACTAATGAAAAACTGTTTTTT. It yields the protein CASSLTGGTNEKLFF.

The CDR3 region is CASRSGRGGQETQYF. The CDR3 bases are TGTGCCAGCAGGAGCGGGAGAGGGGGACAAGAGACCCAGTACTTC. V and J are TRBV6-6 and TRBJ2-7; 8 nucleotides line up with TRBD2. The end of the DNA is better explained by TRBJ2-5, so the J call may be wrong. Germline-derived CDR1 and CDR2 are MNHNY and SVGAGI (reference sequence). The CDR3 consists of 15 residues.

The CDR3 region has the DNA TGTGCCAGCAGTGGAGGACTCTCGAACTATGGCTACACCTTC. Its translation is CASSGGLSNYGYTF. This sequence joins TRBV2 and TRBJ1-2; D unclear. Trimming pared 4 bases from V and 2 bases from J, leaving 11 bases between. Germline CDR1 and CDR2: SNHLY and FYNNEI. The CDR3 is 14 residues long.

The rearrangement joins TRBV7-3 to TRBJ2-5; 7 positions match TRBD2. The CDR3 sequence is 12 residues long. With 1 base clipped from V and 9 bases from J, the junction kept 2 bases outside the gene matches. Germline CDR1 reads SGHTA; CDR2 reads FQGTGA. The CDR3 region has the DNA TGTGCCAGCAGCTTAAGGGAGGGCGCCCAGTACTTC. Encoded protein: CASSLREGAQYF.

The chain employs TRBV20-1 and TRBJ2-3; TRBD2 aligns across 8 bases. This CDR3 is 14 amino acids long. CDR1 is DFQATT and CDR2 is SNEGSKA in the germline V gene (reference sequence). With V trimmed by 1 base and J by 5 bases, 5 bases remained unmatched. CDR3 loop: CSARVVAGKDTQYF. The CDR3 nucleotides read TGCAGTGCTAGAGTAGTAGCGGGAAAAGATACGCAGTATTTT.